This entry describes one T cell receptor beta chain. Cohorts were determined from participant-reported clinical history. Recovered participants had two consecutive negative NP/OP PCR tests, healthcare professional clearance, or symptom resolution. This entry belongs to a study of blood T cell repertoires in COVID-19. Study-level background: Nucleic acid was either cDNA or gDNA, and it came from T cells, B-cell-depleted T cells, or PBMCs.

Measured with immunoSEQ multiplex PCR; TCRdb has only the in-frame clones, and not every one. This sample has about 250,000 clones, with 65% to 90% found just once. The CDR3 covers 13 residues. Losses at the gene ends were 7 bases for V and 2 bases for J; bases not matched to a gene: 3. Germline CDR1 reads SNHLY; CDR2 reads FYNNEI. What was sequenced was PBMCs or T cells enriched from blood (not recorded which). This sequence originates from a man between 35 and 55 years old who had recovered from COVID-19. The chain employs TRBV2 and TRBJ1-1; 8 positions match TRBD1. As DNA, the CDR3 is TGTGCCAGCAATCAGGGGGCTAACACTGAAGCTTTCTTT. Translated: CASNQGANTEAFF.